The 24 T cell receptor beta chains in this list originate from one sample, sequenced in a study of CD8 T cells in ankylosing spondylitis. TCRdb used MiXCR to reprocess the 5' RACE reads, holding one entry per CDR3 protein. The repertoire has about 360,000 distinct CDR3 sequences, 20% of them found once; the top ten carry 13%. The sequenced sample consisted of blood, either unsorted or a sorted T cell fraction (not recorded which). The receptors stem from a male donor with ankylosing spondylitis or in good health (not recorded which).

This clonotype was detected a few times. This chain uses TRBV11-1 with TRBJ2-5; TRBD1 aligns across 8 bases. The V and J ends lost 5 bases and 2 bases, in that order; junction bases with no gene match: 4. The germline V gene has CDR1 SGHAT and CDR2 FQDESV (reference sequence). The CDR3 contains 14 residues. Written as DNA, the CDR3 is TGTGCCAGCAGCACGACAGGGGCTCAAGAGACCCAGTACTTC. Encoded protein: CASSTTGAQETQYF.

The rearrangement joins TRBV18 to TRBJ2-2; no reliable D call. The CDR3 is made up of 17 amino acids. Germline loops: CDR1 KGHSH, CDR2 LQKENI. With 0 bases removed from V and 0 bases from J, the gap between germline ends came to 11 bases. CDR3 sequence: CASSPPWAAPNTGELFF. The CDR3 DNA reads TGTGCCAGCTCACCACCGTGGGCGGCCCCGAACACCGGGGAGCTGTTTTTT.

Many counts were recorded for this clonotype. The J gene is TRBJ2-2, the V gene TRBV6-4; perhaps TRBD1 as D (5 bases). In germline, CDR1 is MRHNA, CDR2 SNTAGT. V lost 2 bases to trimming and J lost 6 bases, with 13 bases between them. The CDR3 runs to 15 residues. The CDR3 loop is CASSDGRGTAGELFF. DNA of the CDR3: TGTGCCAGCAGTGACGGAAGGGGTACGGCCGGGGAGCTGTTTTTT.

DNA of the CDR3: TGTGCCAGCAGTTTATTGGGGGGTCGAACCGGGGAGCTGTTTTTT. Its translation: CASSLLGGRTGELFF. The V gene is TRBV27, the J gene TRBJ2-2, with a possible D match to TRBD2 (6 bases). The germline gives CDR1 MNHEY, CDR2 SMNVEV (reference sequence). V was shortened by 1 base and J by 5 bases, with 11 bases between the two germline ends. The CDR3 consists of 15 residues.

In its sample, this clonotype was seen a few times. The V gene is TRBV2, the J gene TRBJ1-1; D unclear. This CDR3 comprises 14 residues. V was clipped by 7 bases and J by 1 base, with 13 bases between them. Germline V gives CDR1 SNHLY, CDR2 FYNNEI. The CDR3: CASTRLGSNTEAFF. The CDR3 DNA is TGTGCCAGCACCCGACTGGGGTCGAACACTGAAGCTTTCTTT.

The gene calls are TRBV5-6 and TRBJ2-2; the D call may be TRBD1 or TRBD2 (5 bases each). This CDR3 spans 15 amino acids. Trimming removed 0 bases at V and 6 bases at J, with 12 bases between. CDR1 and CDR2 from the germline V gene are SGHDT and YYEEEE. CDR3 in amino acids: CASSLAGQGSGELFF. In nucleotides, the CDR3 is TGTGCCAGCAGCTTGGCGGGGCAGGGCTCCGGGGAGCTGTTTTTT.

The chain has TRBV16 and TRBJ1-2; D is perhaps TRBD1 (6 bases). Germline CDR1 and CDR2: KGHSY and FQNENV. The CDR3 sequence is 16 residues long. Trimming removed 2 bases at V and 0 bases at J, with 13 bases between. The DNA for the CDR3 is TGTGCCAGCAGCCAAAGAGGGCGGGACACTAACTATGGCTACACCTTC. Translated, it gives CASSQRGRDTNYGYTF.

The J gene is TRBJ2-7, the V gene TRBV3-1; 9 nucleotides agree with TRBD2. Germline-derived CDR1 and CDR2 are LGHDT and YNNKEL (reference sequence). The CDR3 length is 15 residues. V gave up 0 bases and J gave up 2 bases; unmatched junction bases: 2. The CDR3 DNA reads as TGTGCCAGCAGCCAAGAATCTAGCGGGGCCTACGAGCAGTACTTC. Amino acids: CASSQESSGAYEQYF.

The chain combines TRBV6-1 with TRBJ2-6; 8 bases match TRBD1. J gave up 0 bases and V 11 bases, and 9 bases lay outside the gene matches. This CDR3 spans 16 amino acids. CDR1 is MNHNS and CDR2 is SASEGT in the germline V gene. CDR3 sequence: CACSRDRSSGANVLTF. The CDR3 nucleotides are TGTGCCTGCTCCCGGGACAGGAGCTCTGGGGCCAACGTCCTGACTTTC.

The chain employs TRBV2 and TRBJ2-7, with 8 nucleotides matching TRBD1. With V trimmed by 3 bases and J by 5 bases, 6 bases remained unmatched. In germline, CDR1 is SNHLY, CDR2 FYNNEI. This CDR3 contains 14 residues. CDR3 protein: CASSEAGGPHEQYF. In DNA, the CDR3 is TGTGCCAGCAGTGAGGCAGGGGGCCCCCACGAGCAGTACTTC.

This sequence joins TRBV29-1 and TRBJ2-1; D gene ambiguous. The CDR3 loop spans 11 amino acids. V gave up 7 bases and J gave up 4 bases, with 8 bases separating them. Germline-derived CDR1 and CDR2 are SQVTM and ANQGSEA. In DNA form, the CDR3 reads TGCAGCGCAGCGACGTACAATGAGCAGTTCTTC. Translated: CSAATYNEQFF.

J is TRBJ2-1 and V is TRBV29-1; 10 bases fit TRBD2. CDR3 length: 13 residues. Trimming removed 3 bases from V and 10 bases from J; junction bases left unmatched: 6. CDR1 and CDR2 (germline): SQVTM, ANQGSEA. The CDR3 DNA reads as TGCAGCGTTGATGTAGCGGGGGGTGGCGAGCAGTTCTTC. This sequence encodes CSVDVAGGGEQFF.

This chain joins TRBV28 and TRBJ2-1; 7 bases agree with TRBD1. J lost 2 bases, V lost 7 bases, and 5 bases had no gene match. CDR3 length equals 14 residues. Per the germline V gene, CDR1 is MDHEN and CDR2 is SYDVKM. The CDR3 loop is CASKDRPTYNEQFF. DNA of the CDR3: TGTGCCAGCAAGGACAGGCCGACCTACAATGAGCAGTTCTTC.

The chain uses TRBV11-2 and TRBJ2-3, with TRBD2 as a possible D gene (5 bases). The CDR3 runs to 15 residues. Germline CDR1 SGHAT, CDR2 FQNNGV. Trimming cost V 1 base and J 4 bases, with 12 bases left between them. Written as DNA, the CDR3 is TGTGCCAGCAGCTTAGGGTGGAGGAGTCCAGATACGCAGTATTTT. Protein: CASSLGWRSPDTQYF.

This clonotype showed up just a few times. The V call is TRBV6-4, the J call TRBJ2-1; 9 positions match TRBD2. This CDR3 spans 16 amino acids. Trimming cost V 0 bases and J 4 bases; bases outside gene matches: 4. Germline CDR1 is MRHNA and CDR2 is SNTAGT. The CDR3 protein is CASSDSASGDYNEQFF. CDR3 coding DNA: TGTGCCAGCAGTGACTCGGCTAGCGGGGATTACAATGAGCAGTTCTTC.

This clonotype was counted only a few times. V is TRBV12-3 or TRBV12-4 and J is TRBJ2-2, with 10 bases matching TRBD1. This CDR3 comprises 13 residues. The V segment lost 6 bases and the J segment 7 bases; nucleotides outside the gene matches: 2. CDR3 coding DNA: TGTGCCAGCAGGGACAGGGGGAACGGGGAGCTGTTTTTT. This gives the protein CASRDRGNGELFF.

The V gene is TRBV7-9, the J gene TRBJ2-7; D gene unclear. Germline CDR1 SEHNR, CDR2 FQNEAQ (reference sequence). The CDR3 loop spans 11 amino acids. V was trimmed by 8 bases and J by 0 bases, leaving 5 bases between them. The chain's CDR3 is CASGNSYEQYF. For the CDR3, the DNA is TGTGCCAGCGGGAACTCCTACGAGCAGTACTTC.

This chain uses TRBV12-3 or TRBV12-4 with TRBJ1-4; the D gene is possibly TRBD1 (6 bases). There are 14 residues in the CDR3. V lost 5 bases and J lost 5, with 12 bases in between. CDR3 sequence: CASSPGQLNEKLFF. The CDR3 DNA sequence: TGTGCCAGCAGTCCCGGACAGTTAAATGAAAAACTGTTTTTT.

The chain links TRBV24-1 to TRBJ2-2, with D maybe TRBD2 (5 bases). The CDR3 consists of 14 residues. In germline, CDR1 is KGHDR, CDR2 SFDVKD. Trimming removed 8 bases from V and 2 bases from J, with 11 bases in between. The DNA for the CDR3 is TGTGCCACCAAGGGCGGGTCAAACACCGGGGAGCTGTTTTTT. This gives the protein CATKGGSNTGELFF.

This chain connects TRBV6-1 to TRBJ2-5; D is unresolved. The ends were cut back, 2 bases at V and 4 bases at J, with 14 bases in the middle. The CDR3 is 15 residues long. The germline gives CDR1 MNHNS, CDR2 SASEGT. CDR3 nucleotide sequence: TGTGCCAGCAGTGAACTTGCGGCAGGCCGAGAGACCCAGTACTTC. This codes for CASSELAAGRETQYF.

This clonotype came up a few times. The J gene is TRBJ2-7, the V gene TRBV11-2, with 9 bases aligning to TRBD1. The junction had 3 bases not matched to a gene; V was cut back by 3 bases and J by 3 bases. This CDR3 region has 14 residues. Germline CDR1 reads SGHAT; CDR2 reads FQNNGV. CDR3 in DNA: TGTGCCAGCAGCTTCGGGACAGGGAACTACGAGCAGTACTTC. This gives the protein CASSFGTGNYEQYF.

The V gene is TRBV27, the J gene TRBJ2-3; 12 bases are a match to TRBD1. The CDR3 length is 17 residues. Germline V gives CDR1 MNHEY, CDR2 SMNVEV (reference sequence). With V trimmed by 6 bases and J by 5 bases, 12 bases remained unmatched. The CDR3 nucleotides read TGTGCCAGCAGCCCAGGGGGACAGGGGGCTTCGGGAGATACGCAGTATTTT. Protein sequence: CASSPGGQGASGDTQYF.

The chain joins TRBV5-1 to TRBJ2-5; 9 bases agree with TRBD2. The CDR3 is 16 amino acids. From germline, CDR1 is SGHRS and CDR2 YFSETQ. With 0 bases clipped from V and 5 bases from J, the junction kept 8 bases outside the gene matches. The CDR3 bases are TGCGCCAGCAGCTTGGGGGCTAGCGGGGAGAAGGAGACCCAGTACTTC. Residues: CASSLGASGEKETQYF.

The rearrangement uses TRBV6-5 and TRBJ1-1, with no clear D. Germline V gene sequence: CDR1 MNHEY, CDR2 SVGAGI. CDR3 length: 12 amino acids. Deletions cut 6 bases from V and 3 bases from J, with 8 bases between. The DNA for the CDR3 is TGTGCCAGCAGAGATGGCGACACTGAAGCTTTCTTT. This sequence encodes CASRDGDTEAFF.